Following are 27 T cell receptor beta chains from one sample sequenced in a study of T cells in Graves' hyperthyroidism and ophthalmopathy. Amplified TCR beta CDR3 regions derived from RNA transcripts. The primer set for the first-round RT-PCR of the TCR CDR3 was HTBI. Each CDR3 protein is one row after TCRdb ran MiXCR on the multiplex PCR reads. The sample lists a few hundred thousand distinct CDR3 sequences, roughly 15% seen once, with less than 30% in the top ten. The sequencing sample was made of blood. The origin of the receptors is a woman aged 25 to 45 with Graves' ophthalmopathy.

This clonotype was detected many times. The chain carries TRBV12-3 or TRBV12-4 and TRBJ2-5; D might be TRBD1 (5 bases). The length of the CDR3 is 13 residues. The ends were cut back, 1 base at V and 5 bases at J, with 8 bases in the middle. Written as DNA, the CDR3 is TGTGCCAGCAGTTTAGACCCAGGGGAGACCCAGTACTTC. Protein: CASSLDPGETQYF.

V and J are TRBV5-1 and TRBJ2-7; 9 nucleotides match TRBD2. Germline CDR1 reads SGHRS; CDR2 reads YFSETQ. This CDR3 is built from 16 residues. Trimming at V came to 8 bases and at J to 0 bases, leaving 12 bases not matched to a gene. The CDR3 loop reads CASRGRTSGLSYEQYF. In nucleotides, the CDR3 is TGCGCCAGTAGGGGGCGAACTAGCGGGCTCTCCTACGAGCAGTACTTC.

This clonotype was seen ten or more times. The limits of the CDR3 on the DNA are not certain, so only TCRdb's listed CDR3 is given. The genes are TRBV7-9 and TRBJ1-2. The germline V gene encodes CDR1 SEHNR and CDR2 FQNEAQ (reference sequence). The CDR3 has 15 residues if both end residues are counted. CDR3 sequence: CASSFGSGANYGYTF.

This clonotype has a count of ten or more. The gene calls are TRBV20-1 and TRBJ1-1; tentative D call: TRBD1 (5 bases). Looked up from germline, CDR1 is DFQATT and CDR2 is SNEGSKA (reference sequence). This CDR3 is built from 12 residues. Trimming left V 2 bases short and J 4 bases short, with 8 bases between. The CDR3 nucleotides are TGCAGTGCTAGACCCGGGGCCACTGAAGCTTTCTTT. Amino acid sequence: CSARPGATEAFF.

There are a few counts of this clonotype. This sequence joins TRBV12-3 or TRBV12-4 and TRBJ2-7; 8 nucleotides align to TRBD2. The CDR3 length is 14 residues. V gave up 4 bases and J gave up 3 bases; unmatched junction bases: 5. The CDR3 loop is CASSSWTSLYEQYF. CDR3 in DNA: TGTGCCAGCAGTTCCTGGACTAGCCTCTACGAGCAGTACTTC.

This clonotype turned up a few times. The chain recombines TRBV6-2 or TRBV6-3 with TRBJ2-7; weak D call: TRBD1 (6 bases). This CDR3 comprises 15 residues. Per the germline V gene, CDR1 is MNHEY and CDR2 is SVGEGT. The V and J ends lost 0 bases and 6 bases respectively, with 15 bases between them. In DNA form, the CDR3 reads TGTGCCAGCAGTTACTCTCCCCTACAGGGCGGCGAGCAGTACTTC. Translating gives CASSYSPLQGGEQYF.

This clonotype was counted only a few times. The chain is built from TRBV5-1 and TRBJ2-1, with D perhaps matching TRBD1 or TRBD2 (5 bases each). Germline-derived CDR1 and CDR2 are SGHRS and YFSETQ. The CDR3 loop spans 15 amino acids. Trimming stripped 4 bases from V and 9 bases from J, with 20 bases between. In DNA, the CDR3 is TGCGCCAGCAGCCCCGGTAGCGTGGGGGTCGGTGAGCAGTTCTTC. Translating gives CASSPGSVGVGEQFF.

On this clonotype itself: One end of the junction varies from germline; a read error may be responsible. The chain has TRBV28 and TRBJ2-1; D call uncertain. Germline assignment: CDR1 MDHEN and CDR2 SYDVKM. The CDR3 spans 10 residues. CDR3 protein: CVAGSNEQSF. The CDR3 DNA is TGTGTGGCTGGCTCTAATGAGCAGTCCTTC.

The J gene is TRBJ1-5, the V gene TRBV20-1, with 9 bases aligning to TRBD1. CDR1 and CDR2 (germline): DFQATT, SNEGSKA (reference sequence). The V gene end was trimmed by 4 bases and the J gene end by 10 bases; junction bases not matched to a gene: 14. The CDR3 contains 15 residues. CDR3 nucleotides: TGCAGTGCTATGCGCCCGGGACAGGGTTCTGGCCCCCAGCATTTT. Translated, it gives CSAMRPGQGSGPQHF.

This clonotype was seen a handful of times. V is TRBV7-2 and J is TRBJ2-4; 7 positions match TRBD1. The CDR3 contains 13 residues. The V segment lost 5 bases and the J segment 15 bases; nucleotides outside the gene matches: 13. CDR1 SGHTA and CDR2 FQGNSA come from the germline V gene. Written as DNA, the CDR3 is TGTGCCAGCAGCCCCTACACAGGGGCCCGGTGGTACTTC. Translated, it gives CASSPYTGARWYF.

The V call is TRBV10-3, the J call TRBJ2-3; TRBD1 aligns across 7 bases. Germline V CDR1 and CDR2: ENHRY, SYGVKD. The V and J ends lost 10 bases and 6 bases, in that order; junction bases with no gene match: 13. CDR3 length: 14 residues. This chain's CDR3 is CASNHRGNRDTQYF. The CDR3 coding sequence is TGTGCCAGCAATCACAGGGGTAACAGGGATACGCAGTATTTT.

The rearrangement uses TRBV6-5 and TRBJ2-1, with 7 bases fitting TRBD2. CDR1 is MNHEY and CDR2 is SVGAGI in the germline V gene. The CDR3 has 16 amino acids. Trimming took 4 bases from V and 8 from J; bases not matched to a gene: 14. The DNA for the CDR3 is TGTGCCAGCAGTTCACTGGCGGTTGGACTAGTATATGAGCAGTTCTTC. This codes for CASSSLAVGLVYEQFF.

J is TRBJ2-1 and V is TRBV6-1, with 7 bases matching TRBD2. CDR3 length: 14 amino acids. V dropped 11 bases and J dropped 4; count of bases not matched to a gene: 11. Germline loops: CDR1 MNHNS, CDR2 SASEGT. CDR3 protein: CAAERGVVYNEQFF. The CDR3 DNA follows: TGTGCCGCCGAACGGGGGGTGGTATACAATGAGCAGTTCTTC.

V and J are TRBV5-1 and TRBJ1-6, with D hard to call. The V gene's germline CDR1 is SGHRS and CDR2 YFSETQ. Trimming stripped 7 bases from V and 5 bases from J, with 13 bases between. There are 14 residues in the CDR3. The CDR3 DNA reads TGCGCCAGCGGCCCTGACCGTCATAATTCACCCCTCCACTTT. Translated: CASGPDRHNSPLHF.

Many counts were recorded for this clonotype. This chain uses TRBV29-1 with TRBJ2-7; 9 nucleotides line up with TRBD1. This CDR3 comprises 13 residues. Germline V CDR1 and CDR2: SQVTM, ANQGSEA. After removal of 7 bases from V and 6 bases from J, the junction contained 10 bases not matched to a gene. CDR3 in amino acids: CSGRRDREGEQYF. The CDR3 DNA follows: TGCAGCGGCCGCCGGGACAGGGAAGGCGAGCAGTACTTC.

At least ten counts were recorded for this clonotype. The J gene is TRBJ2-7, the V gene TRBV3-1, with D uncertain. CDR1 LGHDT and CDR2 YNNKEL come from the germline V gene (reference sequence). The ends were cut back, 3 bases at V and 2 bases at J, with 8 bases in the middle. The CDR3 is 13 residues long. The CDR3 loop is CASSQGLTYEQYF. CDR3 bases: TGTGCCAGCAGCCAGGGTCTCACCTACGAGCAGTACTTC.

This clonotype was seen repeatedly, ten times or more. The J gene is TRBJ2-1, the V gene TRBV28; 11 bases line up with TRBD2. The length of the CDR3 is 16 residues. With V trimmed by 5 bases and J by 6 bases, 9 bases remained unmatched. Germline V gene lookup returns CDR1 MDHEN and CDR2 SYDVKM. The CDR3 coding sequence is TGTGCCAGCAGTCTCGGGACTAGCGGCGAGGGCAATGAGCAGTTCTTC. It encodes CASSLGTSGEGNEQFF.

This clonotype was observed at least ten times. One end of the junction is discordant with germline, which a read error may explain. The V and J genes are TRBV3-1 and TRBJ2-1; perhaps TRBD2 as D (5 bases). The CDR3 length is 16 residues. CDR1 and CDR2 (germline): LGHDT, YNNKEL (reference sequence). CDR3 loop: CASSKEGRQIRNEQFF. The CDR3 bases are TGTGCCAGCAGCAAAGAGGGAAGGCAAATCCGCAATGAGCAGTTCTTC.

This clonotype was counted between two and nine times. The gene calls are TRBV5-1 and TRBJ2-1, with 11 bases fitting TRBD2. Germline lookup yields CDR1 SGHRS and CDR2 YFSETQ. The CDR3 is made up of 15 amino acids. Trimming took 4 bases from V and 7 from J; bases not matched to a gene: 7. For the CDR3, the DNA is TGCGCCAGCAGCGTGCCTACTAGCGGGAGTAATGAGCAGTTCTTC. Amino acid sequence: CASSVPTSGSNEQFF.

This clonotype showed up many times. This chain links TRBV18 with TRBJ2-7, with a possible D match to TRBD1 (5 bases). This CDR3 spans 13 amino acids. V lost 3 bases and J 6 bases, leaving 12 bases between the germline ends. Germline V lookup: CDR1 KGHSH, CDR2 LQKENI. The CDR3 here is CASSPQGVSEQYF. CDR3 DNA sequence: TGTGCCAGCTCACCGCAAGGGGTCTCCGAGCAGTACTTC.

V and J are TRBV20-1 and TRBJ2-1; 10 nucleotides line up with TRBD2. The V segment lost 5 bases and the J segment 1 base; nucleotides outside the gene matches: 11. CDR1 is DFQATT, CDR2 SNEGSKA, per germline (reference sequence). This CDR3 is built from 17 residues. CDR3: CSASPASGRTSYNEQFF. Here the CDR3 DNA reads TGCAGTGCTTCCCCGGCTAGCGGGAGAACGTCCTACAATGAGCAGTTCTTC.

This clonotype has only a few counts. This chain connects TRBV25-1 to TRBJ1-5; 10 bases are a match to TRBD1. CDR1 is MGHDK, CDR2 SYGVNS, per germline. J gave up 0 bases and V 2 bases, and 10 bases lay outside the gene matches. There are 19 residues in the CDR3. Written as DNA, the CDR3 is TGTGCCAGCAGTGAAGCCGGGACAGGGGAGGGATATAGCAATCAGCCCCAGCATTTT. Translating gives CASSEAGTGEGYSNQPQHF.

This clonotype was detected a few times. This sequence joins TRBV27 and TRBJ2-1, with TRBD2 as a possible D gene (6 bases). Trimming shortened V by 6 bases and J by 2 bases, and 20 bases separated the two germline ends. Germline values: CDR1 MNHEY, CDR2 SMNVEV (reference sequence). This CDR3 region has 17 residues. CDR3 bases: TGTGCCAGCAGCCACTCTCTGGGGGGAAGCCCCTACAATGAGCAGTTCTTC. It encodes CASSHSLGGSPYNEQFF.

The V call is TRBV24-1, the J call TRBJ2-3, with 9 bases identical to TRBD1. Trimming removed 4 bases from V and 4 bases from J; junction bases left unmatched: 5. Germline lookup yields CDR1 KGHDR and CDR2 SFDVKD. The CDR3 has 15 residues. CDR3 protein: CATSEEDRGADTQYF. The CDR3 nucleotides are TGTGCCACCAGTGAGGAGGACAGGGGTGCAGATACGCAGTATTTT.

This sequence joins TRBV5-4 and TRBJ1-4; D is undetermined. V gave up 5 bases and J gave up 4 bases, with 6 bases separating them. The germline gives CDR1 SGHNT, CDR2 YYREEE (reference sequence). CDR3 size: 12 residues. CDR3 sequence reads: CASSFFNEKLFF. In DNA form, the CDR3 reads TGTGCCAGCAGTTTCTTTAATGAAAAACTGTTTTTT. Complete variable domain (other parts from reference TRBV5-4 and TRBJ1-4): ETGVTQSPTHLIKTRGQQVTLRCSSQSGHNTVSWYQQALGQGPQFIFQYYREEENGRGNFPPRFSGLQFPNYSSELNVNALELDDSALYLCASSFFNEKLFFGSGTQLSVL.

This clonotype was picked up many times. The chain couples TRBV15 to TRBJ2-7; D call uncertain. Germline CDR1 reads LNHNV; CDR2 reads YYDKDF (reference sequence). The CDR3 is made up of 13 amino acids. Deletions cut 8 bases from V and 3 bases from J, with 14 bases between. The CDR3 protein is CATSPTSHYEQYF. The CDR3, as DNA: TGTGCCACCTCCCCCACGTCTCACTACGAGCAGTACTTC. Full variable domain (outside the CDR3, taken from reference TRBV15 and TRBJ2-7): DAMVIQNPRYQVTQFGKPVTLSCSQTLNHNVMYWYQQKSSQAPKLLFHYYDKDFNNEADTPDNFQSRRPNTSFCFLDIRSPGLGDTAMYLCATSPTSHYEQYFGPGTRLTVT.

The table lists this clonotype with many counts. CDR3 sequence reads: CASSQAGTDTQYF. As DNA, the CDR3 is TGTGCCAGCAGTCAGGCAGGGACAGATACGCAGTATTTT. The chain combines TRBV6-1 with TRBJ2-3; tentatively, D is TRBD1 (5 bases). CDR1 MNHNS and CDR2 SASEGT come from the germline V gene. The CDR3 is made up of 13 amino acids. The V end was cut by 5 bases, the J end by 3 bases, with 9 bases between.